A single T cell receptor (beta chain) is shown here with its context. The length of the CDR3 is 13 residues. In germline, CDR1 is GTSNPN, CDR2 SVGIG (reference sequence). Trimming removed 6 bases from V and 6 bases from J; junction bases left unmatched: 5. This sample stems from a study of blood T cell repertoires in COVID-19. Study in general: From T cells, B-cell-depleted T cells, or PBMCs came the material, which was cDNA or gDNA.

Enrolment of Seattle patients took place during active infection, and they were followed longitudinally. Clones were read by immunoSEQ multiplex PCR, and TCRdb kept only the in-frame ones, dropping some. Here the sample spans under 250,000 clones, about 90% being singletons. The V call is TRBV30, the J call TRBJ1-6; 7 bases align to TRBD1. The clonotype comes from a man in his 60s with COVID-19, enrolled during active disease. Sequenced: peripheral blood. This CDR3 is CACSQGPNSPLHF. CDR3 sequence (DNA): TGTGCCTGCTCACAGGGGCCTAATTCACCCCTCCACTTT. Together with reference TRBV30 and TRBJ1-6, the CDR3 gives the full variable domain: SQTIHQWPATLVQPVGSPLSLECTVEGTSNPNLYWYRQAAGRGLQLLFYSVGIGQISSEVPQNLSASRPQDRQFILSSKKLLLSDSGFYLCACSQGPNSPLHFGNGTRLTVT.